The 24 T cell receptor beta chains reported below all come from one sample, sequenced in a study of blood T cells in healthy people across ages (dated by TCRdb to the mid-2010s). Libraries were constructed by 5' RACE. The instrument given in TCRdb is Illumina HiSeq 2500. A second PCR of about 7 to 12 cycles was run with a J-beta primer mix and a sample-barcoded 5' primer. TCRdb ran its own pipeline on the public reads, namely fastp trimming at Q25 and MiXCR clone calling, and kept in-frame beta chains. CDR3 protein duplicates are merged, each entry listing the most common genes and DNA. In this sample the table shows approximately 680,000 distinct CDR3 sequences, 32% of which occur a single time. The ten largest clones represent 15% to 17% of the sample. The sample comprised blood. Receptors originate from a woman older than 75 in good health. Donor details come from another sample of the same person, matched by shared clones.

The rearrangement links TRBV20-1 to TRBJ1-5, with D possibly matching TRBD1 (5 bases). The CDR3 has 13 amino acids. In germline, CDR1 is DFQATT, CDR2 SNEGSKA (reference sequence). V lost 7 bases, J lost 6 bases, and 16 bases lay in between. The CDR3 protein is CSGVRGPGQPQHF. The CDR3 region has the DNA TGCAGTGGAGTTCGGGGACCGGGTCAGCCCCAGCATTTT.

CDR3 DNA: TGCAGTGCTAGAGGGACCGCTGGGGATGCGCAGTATTTT. Translating it yields CSARGTAGDAQYF. This chain links TRBV20-1 with TRBJ2-3; no firm D call. The germline V and J ends were trimmed by 1 base and 10 bases, with 15 bases remaining between them. The CDR3 spans 13 residues. The germline gives CDR1 DFQATT, CDR2 SNEGSKA (reference sequence).

This clonotype was detected many times. The CDR3 here is CASSRATQFYGYTF. Here the CDR3 DNA reads TGTGCCAGCTCACGAGCGACACAATTCTATGGCTACACCTTC. This rearrangement joins TRBV18 to TRBJ1-2; D not resolved. The CDR3 spans 14 residues. V lost 4 bases to trimming and J lost 4 bases, with 13 bases between them. CDR1 is KGHSH and CDR2 is LQKENI in the germline V gene.

This clonotype has a count of ten or more. The rearrangement links TRBV20-1 to TRBJ2-7; 7 bases align to TRBD2. The CDR3 runs to 13 residues. Germline V gene data show CDR1 as DFQATT and CDR2 as SNEGSKA (reference sequence). The J segment lost 3 bases and the V segment lost 3 bases, leaving 5 bases of the junction unmatched. The CDR3 DNA reads TGCAGTGCTAGCCCCGGGACTATCTACGAGCAGTACTTC. Protein sequence: CSASPGTIYEQYF.

This clonotype was counted ten times or more. A read error may explain this, as a much larger clone is one base away. The DNA for the CDR3 is TGCGCCAGCAGCTGGGACGGGCGTGGAGATACGCAGTATTTT. It encodes CASSWDGRGDTQYF. This sequence joins TRBV5-1 and TRBJ2-3; D may match TRBD1 or TRBD2 (5 bases each). The germline CDR1 and CDR2 sequences are SGHRS and YFSETQ. There are 14 residues in the CDR3. V was pared by 3 bases and J by 5 bases, with 13 bases between.

This clonotype was found many times. The CDR3 DNA is TGTGCCTGGAGTGTAAGACTAGCGGGGGGTTCCTCCTACGAGCAGTACTTC. Amino acid sequence: CAWSVRLAGGSSYEQYF. The V call is TRBV30, the J call TRBJ2-7, with 13 bases aligning to TRBD2. CDR1 and CDR2 from the germline V gene are GTSNPN and SVGIG (reference sequence). J was trimmed by 0 bases and V by 0 bases; bases with no gene match: 5. This CDR3 region has 17 residues.

In its sample, this clonotype was seen many times. The gene calls are TRBV28 and TRBJ2-1, with 7 bases matching TRBD1. The CDR3 runs 16 residues. Looked up from germline, CDR1 is MDHEN and CDR2 is SYDVKM. The junction had 10 bases not matched to a gene; V was cut back by 4 bases and J by 4 bases. The CDR3, as DNA: TGTGCCAGCAGTTCTCTCGACAGGGCTCGGTACAATGAGCAGTTCTTC. It encodes CASSSLDRARYNEQFF. The whole variable domain, filled in from reference TRBV28 and TRBJ2-1, reads DVKVTQSSRYLVKRTGEKVFLECVQDMDHENMFWYRQDPGLGLRLIYFSYDVKMKEKGDIPEGYSVSREKKERFSLILESASTNQTSMYLCASSSLDRARYNEQFFGPGTRLTVL.

This clonotype was counted a few times. The chain combines TRBV5-1 with TRBJ1-1; no reliable D call. Germline-derived CDR1 and CDR2 are SGHRS and YFSETQ. The CDR3 contains 15 residues. Trimming took 1 base from V and 4 from J, leaving 14 bases between them. In nucleotides, the CDR3 is TGCGCCAGCAGCTTGAACGCTTTCGCGCCCACTGAAGCTTTCTTT. It yields the protein CASSLNAFAPTEAFF.

The sample holds many counts of this clonotype. The chain uses TRBV20-1 and TRBJ1-5, with 9 nucleotides matching TRBD1. This CDR3 has 17 amino acids. The germline V gene has CDR1 DFQATT and CDR2 SNEGSKA (reference sequence). The V and J ends lost 0 bases and 4 bases, in that order; junction bases with no gene match: 10. CDR3: CSARDDTGGGRNQPQHF. CDR3 nucleotide sequence: TGCAGTGCTAGAGACGATACAGGGGGCGGTCGGAATCAGCCCCAGCATTTT.

This clonotype was recorded at least ten times. The rearrangement joins TRBV20-1 to TRBJ2-7, with a tentative D call TRBD2 (6 bases). V lost 3 bases and J lost 3, with 12 bases in between. This CDR3 has 13 residues. Germline CDR1 is DFQATT and CDR2 is SNEGSKA (reference sequence). This CDR3 reads CSARGTAHYEQYF. The CDR3 DNA reads as TGCAGTGCTAGGGGGACTGCGCACTACGAGCAGTACTTC.

This clonotype was counted many times. V gene TRBV20-1 combines with J gene TRBJ1-2; no reliable D call. The V end was cut by 5 bases, the J end by 1 base, with 14 bases between. This CDR3 is 14 amino acids long. Germline V lookup: CDR1 DFQATT, CDR2 SNEGSKA (reference sequence). CDR3 sequence reads: CSAAEGRVNYGYTF. The CDR3 DNA is TGCAGTGCTGCGGAGGGTCGAGTTAACTATGGCTACACCTTC.

A single count supports this clonotype. This chain connects TRBV5-1 to TRBJ2-3; no reliable D call. Germline V gives CDR1 SGHRS, CDR2 YFSETQ. The CDR3 loop spans 15 amino acids. V was shortened by 2 bases and J by 2 bases, with 12 bases between the two germline ends. Here the CDR3 DNA reads TGCGCCAGCAGCTTCGACCCCAGAGCCACAGATACGCAGTATTTT. This translates into CASSFDPRATDTQYF.

Regarding this clonotype: A much larger clone lies one base from this, so it may be a read error. J is TRBJ2-1 and V is TRBV15, with a possible D match to TRBD2 (7 bases). Germline-derived CDR1 and CDR2 are LNHNV and YYDKDF (reference sequence). The CDR3 covers 13 residues. Deletions cut 5 bases from V and 13 bases from J, with 18 bases between. The CDR3 DNA reads as TGTGCCACCAGCGGCGGGGGCCAAGAGACCCAGTTCTTC. This codes for CATSGGGQETQFF.

A remark on this clonotype: A read error may explain this, as a much larger clone is one base away. This chain uses TRBV9 with TRBJ2-5, with a weak D call TRBD2 (7 bases). Between the trimmed V and J ends, which lost 0 bases and 3 bases, there was a span of 12 bases. From germline, CDR1 is SGDLS and CDR2 YYNGEE. The CDR3 is 15 amino acids. The CDR3 sequence: CASSVETGGKETQYF. As DNA, the CDR3 is TGTGCCAGCAGCGTAGAAACGGGGGGCAAAGAGACCCAGTACTTC.

To note about this clonotype: This may arise from a read error, as a much more abundant clone is one base away. The V and J genes are TRBV12-3 or TRBV12-4 and TRBJ1-4, with a tentative D call TRBD1 (6 bases). The CDR3 contains 15 residues. The CDR3, as DNA: TGTGCCAGCAGTTCGGGGGCATCAGCTAATGAAGAACTGTTTTTT. As protein: CASSSGASANEELFF.

As to this clonotype: A read error is possible here, since a much larger clone lies one base away. The gene calls are TRBV20-1 and TRBJ2-7; 7 positions agree with TRBD1. J gave up 6 bases and V 5 bases, and 10 bases lay outside the gene matches. The CDR3 contains 13 residues. Germline V gene data show CDR1 as DFQATT and CDR2 as SNEGSKA (reference sequence). The CDR3 loop is CSALTTGWFEQYF. The CDR3 nucleotides are TGCAGTGCTCTCACGACAGGGTGGTTCGAGCAGTACTTC.

This clonotype has ten or more counts. The chain recombines TRBV6-5 with TRBJ1-6; D might be TRBD1 (6 bases). This CDR3 is 15 amino acids long. Germline V gene lookup returns CDR1 MNHEY and CDR2 SVGAGI. V was pared by 6 bases and J by 9 bases, with 18 bases between. CDR3 sequence: CASSRSQGISSPLHF. In nucleotides, the CDR3 is TGTGCCAGCAGCAGGTCCCAGGGGATAAGTTCACCCCTCCACTTT.

With regard to this clonotype: A much larger clonotype is one base distant, so this may be a read error. The rearrangement links TRBV11-2 to TRBJ2-5; D possibly uses TRBD1 or TRBD2 (6 bases each). Per germline, CDR1 SGHAT and CDR2 FQNNGV. This CDR3 contains 16 residues. V gave up 3 bases and J gave up 4 bases, with 18 bases separating them. The CDR3 sequence: CASSFGGGGRPETQYF. In DNA, the CDR3 is TGTGCCAGCAGCTTCGGAGGTGGGGGGCGGCCAGAGACCCAGTACTTC. Combining the CDR3 with reference TRBV11-2 and TRBJ2-5 gives the whole variable domain EAGVAQSPRYKIIEKRQSVAFWCNPISGHATLYWYQQILGQGPKLLIQFQNNGVVDDSQLPKDRFSAERLKGVDSTLKIQPAKLEDSAVYLCASSFGGGGRPETQYFGPGTRLLVL.

This clonotype was detected a few times. A much bigger clone sits one base away, suggesting this may be a read error. V is TRBV29-1 and J is TRBJ1-4; the D is unclear. The germline CDR1 and CDR2 sequences are SQVTM and ANQGSEA. There are 14 residues in the CDR3. The CDR3 here is CSVDPQGRREKRFF. DNA of the CDR3: TGCAGCGTTGACCCCCAAGGGCGCCGGGAAAAACGGTTTTTT.

The genes are TRBV5-1 and TRBJ1-6; 10 bases line up with TRBD1. The ends lost 4 bases at V and 7 bases at J; junction bases unmatched: 11. Germline V gives CDR1 SGHRS, CDR2 YFSETQ. This CDR3 region has 17 residues. The CDR3 protein is CASSAGTGAIANSPLHF. The CDR3 bases are TGCGCCAGCAGCGCCGGGACAGGGGCAATTGCGAATTCACCCCTCCACTTT.

The chain couples TRBV3-1 to TRBJ2-5, with 9 bases identical to TRBD2. V lost 0 bases to trimming and J lost 11 bases; unmatched junction nucleotides: 13. In germline, CDR1 is LGHDT, CDR2 YNNKEL (reference sequence). The CDR3 has 16 residues. The CDR3 loop is CASSQEAAGGLNEQYF. CDR3 in DNA: TGTGCCAGCAGCCAAGAGGCGGCGGGGGGGTTGAATGAGCAGTACTTC.

This clonotype was counted many times. The rearrangement joins TRBV10-3 to TRBJ1-1, with TRBD1 matching over 10 bases. The CDR3 sequence is 14 residues long. The V segment lost 7 bases and the J segment 5 bases; nucleotides outside the gene matches: 7. From germline, CDR1 is ENHRY and CDR2 SYGVKD. CDR3 nucleotide sequence: TGTGCCATCAAGGGACAGGGGTCGATGACTGAAGCTTTCTTT. Amino acids: CAIKGQGSMTEAFF.

This clonotype was detected only once. The chain combines TRBV15 with TRBJ2-3, with unresolved D. The CDR3 totals 16 residues. The germline V gene encodes CDR1 LNHNV and CDR2 YYDKDF (reference sequence). Between the trimmed V and J ends, which lost 1 base and 3 bases, there was a span of 14 bases. The CDR3 region is CATSRGTHWVTDTQYF. CDR3 nucleotides: TGTGCCACCAGCAGAGGAACCCACTGGGTTACAGATACGCAGTATTTT. The full variable domain, rest sourced from reference TRBV15 and TRBJ2-3, is DAMVIQNPRYQVTQFGKPVTLSCSQTLNHNVMYWYQQKSSQAPKLLFHYYDKDFNNEADTPDNFQSRRPNTSFCFLDIRSPGLGDTAMYLCATSRGTHWVTDTQYFGPGTRLTVL.

At least ten counts were recorded for this clonotype. CDR3 sequence reads: CASSLGTSGGIDTQYF. CDR3 DNA sequence: TGTGCCAGCAGCTTGGGTACCAGCGGGGGTATAGATACGCAGTATTTT. V gene TRBV11-2 combines with J gene TRBJ2-3; 8 bases map to TRBD2. This CDR3 contains 16 residues. The J segment lost 5 bases and the V segment lost 3 bases, leaving 10 bases of the junction unmatched. Germline lookup yields CDR1 SGHAT and CDR2 FQNNGV. The full variable domain, completed using reference TRBV11-2 and TRBJ2-3, is EAGVAQSPRYKIIEKRQSVAFWCNPISGHATLYWYQQILGQGPKLLIQFQNNGVVDDSQLPKDRFSAERLKGVDSTLKIQPAKLEDSAVYLCASSLGTSGGIDTQYFGPGTRLTVL.